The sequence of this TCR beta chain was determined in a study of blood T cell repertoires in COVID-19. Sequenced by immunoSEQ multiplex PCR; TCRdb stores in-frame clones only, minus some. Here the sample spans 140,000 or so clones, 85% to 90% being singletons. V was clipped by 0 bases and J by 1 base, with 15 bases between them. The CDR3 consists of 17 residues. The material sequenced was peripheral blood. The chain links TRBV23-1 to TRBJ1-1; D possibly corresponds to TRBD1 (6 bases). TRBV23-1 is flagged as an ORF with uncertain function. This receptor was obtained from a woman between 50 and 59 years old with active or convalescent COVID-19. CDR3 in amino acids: CASSQSQRKGGNTEAFF. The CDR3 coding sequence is TGCGCCAGCAGTCAATCTCAGCGGAAAGGGGGGAACACTGAAGCTTTCTTT.